This T cell receptor (beta chain) was retrieved from a study of a mutant IDH1 vaccine in newly diagnosed glioma. Study in general: Most patients had radiochemotherapy with temozolomide before enrollment; others had one alone.

This sample's time point: week 35, safety follow-up. The content of each vaccine dose was 300 ug of mutant IDH1 20-mer peptide, and topical imiquimod accompanied it. The study enrolled donors with new WHO grade 3 or 4 IDH1-mutant, ATRX-lost astrocytomas. Assay: immunoSEQ multiplex PCR; the TCRdb copy retains only in-frame clones and omits some. The sample includes roughly 60,000 clones, roughly 71% of them seen just once. Comments on this clone: Its specificity is not known.

The TCR was taken from a man aged 50 to 59 with glioma. Specimen: PBMCs, collected from a glioma patient whose treatment included an IDH1 peptide vaccine.

CDR3 loop: CASSEQLTTEAFF. DNA for the CDR3: TGTGCCAGCAGTGAACAGCTAACCACTGAAGCTTTCTTT. This chain links TRBV2 with TRBJ1-1; D unclear. The CDR3 loop spans 13 amino acids. Germline CDR1 and CDR2: SNHLY and FYNNEI. V dropped 2 bases and J dropped 4 bases, with 8 bases sitting between them.